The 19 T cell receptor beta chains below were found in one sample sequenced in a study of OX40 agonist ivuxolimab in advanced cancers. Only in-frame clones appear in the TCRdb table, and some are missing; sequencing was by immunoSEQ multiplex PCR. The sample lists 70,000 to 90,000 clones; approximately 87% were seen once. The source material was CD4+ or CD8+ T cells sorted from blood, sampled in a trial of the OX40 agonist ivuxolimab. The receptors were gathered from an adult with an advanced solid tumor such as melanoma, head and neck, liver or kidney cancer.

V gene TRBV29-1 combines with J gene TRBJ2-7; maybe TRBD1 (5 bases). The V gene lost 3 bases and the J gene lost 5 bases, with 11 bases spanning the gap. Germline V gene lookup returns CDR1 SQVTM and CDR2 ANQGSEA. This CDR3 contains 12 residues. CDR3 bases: TGCAGCGTTGATTCAGGGTCCCACGAGCAGTACTTC. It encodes CSVDSGSHEQYF.

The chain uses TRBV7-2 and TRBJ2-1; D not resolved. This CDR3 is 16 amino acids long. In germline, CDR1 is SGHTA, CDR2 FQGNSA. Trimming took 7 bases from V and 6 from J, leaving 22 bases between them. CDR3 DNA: TGTGCCAGCATCCCTCGGGCAGTAAGCTCCGGCAATGAGCAGTTCTTC. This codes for CASIPRAVSSGNEQFF.

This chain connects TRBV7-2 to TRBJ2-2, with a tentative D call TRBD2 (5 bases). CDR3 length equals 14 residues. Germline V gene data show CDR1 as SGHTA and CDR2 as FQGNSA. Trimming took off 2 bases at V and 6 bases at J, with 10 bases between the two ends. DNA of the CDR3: TGTGCCAGCAGCTTACGCGGGTGGTCCGGGGAGCTGTTTTTT. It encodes CASSLRGWSGELFF.

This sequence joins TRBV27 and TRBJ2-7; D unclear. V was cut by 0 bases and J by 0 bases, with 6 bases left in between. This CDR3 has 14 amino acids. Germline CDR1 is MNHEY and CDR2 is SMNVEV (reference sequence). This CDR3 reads CASSLSGNSYEQYF. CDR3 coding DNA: TGTGCCAGCAGTTTATCGGGGAACTCCTACGAGCAGTACTTC.

CDR3 DNA sequence: TGCGCCAGCAGCTCGGAAGCGGGGGCGTACAATGAGCAGTTCTTC. Translated: CASSSEAGAYNEQFF. V gene TRBV5-1 combines with J gene TRBJ2-1; 8 positions agree with TRBD2. Germline assignment: CDR1 SGHRS and CDR2 YFSETQ. J was trimmed by 4 bases and V by 3 bases; bases with no gene match: 6. This CDR3 is 15 amino acids long.

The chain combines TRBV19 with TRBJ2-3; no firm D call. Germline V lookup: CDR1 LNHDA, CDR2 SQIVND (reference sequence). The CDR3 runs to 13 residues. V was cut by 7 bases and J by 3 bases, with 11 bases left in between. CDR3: CASKYVGTDTQYF. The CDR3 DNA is TGTGCCAGTAAATACGTAGGGACAGATACGCAGTATTTT.

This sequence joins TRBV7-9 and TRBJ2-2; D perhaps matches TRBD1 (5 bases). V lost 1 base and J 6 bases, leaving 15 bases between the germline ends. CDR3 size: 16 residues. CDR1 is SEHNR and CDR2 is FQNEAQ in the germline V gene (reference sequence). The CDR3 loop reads CASSLVSGAVAGELFF. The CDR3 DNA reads TGTGCCAGCAGCTTAGTGAGTGGGGCAGTCGCCGGGGAGCTGTTTTTT.

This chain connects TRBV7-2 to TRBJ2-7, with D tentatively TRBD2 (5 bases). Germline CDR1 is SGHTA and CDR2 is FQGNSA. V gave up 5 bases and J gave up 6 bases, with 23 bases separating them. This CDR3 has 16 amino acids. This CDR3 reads CASSLNSGLVPREQYF. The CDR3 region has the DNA TGTGCCAGCAGCCTAAATTCGGGATTAGTCCCCCGCGAGCAGTACTTC.

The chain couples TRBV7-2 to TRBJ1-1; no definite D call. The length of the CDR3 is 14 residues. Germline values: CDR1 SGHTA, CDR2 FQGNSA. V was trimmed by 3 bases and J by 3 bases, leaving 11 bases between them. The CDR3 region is CASSFQHSDTEAFF. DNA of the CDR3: TGTGCCAGCAGCTTCCAGCATTCGGACACTGAAGCTTTCTTT.

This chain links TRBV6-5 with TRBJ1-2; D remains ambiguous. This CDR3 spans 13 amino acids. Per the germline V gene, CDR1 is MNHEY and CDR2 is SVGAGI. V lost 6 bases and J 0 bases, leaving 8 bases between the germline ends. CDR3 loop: CASRDVANYGYTF. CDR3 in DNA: TGTGCCAGCAGGGACGTTGCTAACTATGGCTACACCTTC.

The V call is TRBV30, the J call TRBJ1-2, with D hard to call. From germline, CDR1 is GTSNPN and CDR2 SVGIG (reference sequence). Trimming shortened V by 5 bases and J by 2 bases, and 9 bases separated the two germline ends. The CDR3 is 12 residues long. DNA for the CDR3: TGTGCCTGGGGACGGACGAACTATGGCTACACCTTC. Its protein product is CAWGRTNYGYTF.

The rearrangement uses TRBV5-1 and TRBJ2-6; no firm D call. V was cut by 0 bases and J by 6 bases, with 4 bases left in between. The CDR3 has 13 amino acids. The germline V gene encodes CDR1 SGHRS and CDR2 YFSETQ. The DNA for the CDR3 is TGCGCCAGCAGCTTGGGGCCGGCCAACGTCCTGACTTTC. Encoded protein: CASSLGPANVLTF.

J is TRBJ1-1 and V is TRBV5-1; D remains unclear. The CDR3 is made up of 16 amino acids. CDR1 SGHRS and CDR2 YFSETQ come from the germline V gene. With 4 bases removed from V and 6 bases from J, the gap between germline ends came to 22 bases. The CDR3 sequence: CASSPEGWEGKAEAFF. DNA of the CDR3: TGCGCCAGCAGCCCGGAAGGGTGGGAGGGAAAGGCTGAAGCTTTCTTT.

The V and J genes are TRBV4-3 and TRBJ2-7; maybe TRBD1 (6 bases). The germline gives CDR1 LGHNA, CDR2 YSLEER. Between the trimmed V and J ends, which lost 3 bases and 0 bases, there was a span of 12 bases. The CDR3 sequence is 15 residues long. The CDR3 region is CASSQSWTASYEQYF. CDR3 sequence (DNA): TGCGCCAGCAGCCAGAGTTGGACAGCCTCCTACGAGCAGTACTTC.

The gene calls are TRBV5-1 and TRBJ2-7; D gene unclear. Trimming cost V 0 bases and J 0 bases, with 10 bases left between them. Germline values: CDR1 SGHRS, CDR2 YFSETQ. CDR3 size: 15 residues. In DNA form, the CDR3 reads TGCGCCAGCAGCTTGGAACCACTGTCCTCCTACGAGCAGTACTTC. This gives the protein CASSLEPLSSYEQYF.

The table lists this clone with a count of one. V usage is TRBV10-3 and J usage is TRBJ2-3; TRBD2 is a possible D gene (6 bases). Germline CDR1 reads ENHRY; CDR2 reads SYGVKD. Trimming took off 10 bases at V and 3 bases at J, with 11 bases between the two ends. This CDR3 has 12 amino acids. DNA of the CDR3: TGTGCCACCGAGGAGGGGACAGATACGCAGTATTTT. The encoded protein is CATEEGTDTQYF.

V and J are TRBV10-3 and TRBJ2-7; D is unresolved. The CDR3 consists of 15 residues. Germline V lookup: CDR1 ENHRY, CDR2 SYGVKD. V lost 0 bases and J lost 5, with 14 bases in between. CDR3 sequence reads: CAISESNNSWNEQYF. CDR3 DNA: TGTGCCATCAGTGAGTCGAATAACTCTTGGAACGAGCAGTACTTC.

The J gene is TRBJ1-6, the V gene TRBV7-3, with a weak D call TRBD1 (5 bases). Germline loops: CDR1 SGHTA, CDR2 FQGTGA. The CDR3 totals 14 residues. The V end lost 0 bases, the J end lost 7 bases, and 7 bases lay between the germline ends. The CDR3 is CASSLTGDNSPLHF. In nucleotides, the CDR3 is TGTGCCAGCAGCTTAACAGGGGACAATTCACCCCTCCACTTT.

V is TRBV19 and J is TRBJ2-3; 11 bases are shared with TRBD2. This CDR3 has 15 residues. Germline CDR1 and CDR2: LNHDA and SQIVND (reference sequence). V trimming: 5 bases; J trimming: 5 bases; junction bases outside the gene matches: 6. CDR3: CASSASGRPGDTQYF. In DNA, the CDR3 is TGTGCCAGTAGTGCTAGCGGGAGGCCGGGAGATACGCAGTATTTT.